This T cell receptor beta chain is from a study of T cells in Graves' hyperthyroidism and ophthalmopathy. V was trimmed by 5 bases and J by 1 base, leaving 14 bases between them. The CDR3 is 15 amino acids. Germline CDR1 and CDR2: MNHNS and SASEGT. The investigators amplified TCR beta CDR3 regions from RNA transcripts. Using the HTBI primer set, a first-round RT-PCR was run on the TCR CDR3. TCRdb analysed the multiplex PCR reads with MiXCR anew, one entry per CDR3 protein. Of about half a million distinct CDR3 sequences detected, approximately 23% appear once; the ten largest clones hold around 54%. This clonotype was counted many times.

The V call is TRBV6-1, the J call TRBJ1-1; the D is unclear. The sequence was obtained from a woman in her seventies with Graves' ophthalmopathy. The sample comprised blood. The DNA of the CDR3 is TGTGCCAGCAGTCCTTACGGGTTTACGAACACTGAAGCTTTCTTT. Amino acids: CASSPYGFTNTEAFF.